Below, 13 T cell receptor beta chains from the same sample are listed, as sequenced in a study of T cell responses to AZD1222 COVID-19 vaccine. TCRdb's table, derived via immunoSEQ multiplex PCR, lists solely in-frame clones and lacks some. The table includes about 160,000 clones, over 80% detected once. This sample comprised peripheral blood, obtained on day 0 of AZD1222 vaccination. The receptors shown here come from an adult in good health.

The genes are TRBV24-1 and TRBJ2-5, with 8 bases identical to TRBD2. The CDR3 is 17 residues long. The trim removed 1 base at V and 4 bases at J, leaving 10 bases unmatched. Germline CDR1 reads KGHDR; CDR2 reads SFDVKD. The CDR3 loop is CATSDFQPAGVRETQYF. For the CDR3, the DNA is TGTGCCACCAGTGATTTCCAACCAGCGGGAGTACGAGAGACCCAGTACTTC.

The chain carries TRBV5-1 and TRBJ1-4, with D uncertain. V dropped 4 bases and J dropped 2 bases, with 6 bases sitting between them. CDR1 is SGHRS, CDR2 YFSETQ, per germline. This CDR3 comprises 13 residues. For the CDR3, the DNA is TGCGCCAGCAGCCCCTACACTAATGAAAAACTGTTTTTT. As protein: CASSPYTNEKLFF.

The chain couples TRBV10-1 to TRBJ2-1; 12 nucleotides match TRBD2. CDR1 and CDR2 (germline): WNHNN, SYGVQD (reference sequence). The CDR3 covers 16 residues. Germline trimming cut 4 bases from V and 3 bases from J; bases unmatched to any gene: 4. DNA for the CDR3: TGCGCCAGCAGTGGACTAGCGGGGGTGGGCTACAATGAGCAGTTCTTC. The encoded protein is CASSGLAGVGYNEQFF.

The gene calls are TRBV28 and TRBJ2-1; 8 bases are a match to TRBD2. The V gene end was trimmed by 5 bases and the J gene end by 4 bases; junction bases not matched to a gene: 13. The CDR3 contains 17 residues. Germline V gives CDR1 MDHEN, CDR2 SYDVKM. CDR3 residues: CASSTHRAGGPYNEQFF. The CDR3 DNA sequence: TGTGCCAGCAGTACCCATCGGGCGGGAGGCCCATACAATGAGCAGTTCTTC.

CDR3 DNA sequence: TGTGCCAGTAGTACGTCCGTAGGGGGCTATGGCTACACCTTC. Translation gives CASSTSVGGYGYTF. V and J are TRBV19 and TRBJ1-2; TRBD1 is a possible D gene (6 bases). Trimming took 4 bases from V and 4 from J, leaving 13 bases between them. Germline CDR1 and CDR2: LNHDA and SQIVND (reference sequence). The CDR3 sequence is 14 residues long.

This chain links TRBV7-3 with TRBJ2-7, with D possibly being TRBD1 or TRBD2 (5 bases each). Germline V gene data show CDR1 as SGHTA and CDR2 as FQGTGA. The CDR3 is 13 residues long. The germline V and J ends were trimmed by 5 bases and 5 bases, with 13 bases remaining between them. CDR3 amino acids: CASSRDPPDEQYF. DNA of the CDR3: TGTGCCAGCAGCCGGGACCCCCCCGACGAGCAGTACTTC.

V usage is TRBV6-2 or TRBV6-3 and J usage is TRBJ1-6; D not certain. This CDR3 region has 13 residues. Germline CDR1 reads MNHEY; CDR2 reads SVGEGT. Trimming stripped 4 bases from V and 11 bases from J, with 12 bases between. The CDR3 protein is CASSSGFGTPLHF. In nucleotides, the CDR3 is TGTGCCAGCAGTTCTGGGTTTGGGACACCCCTCCACTTT.

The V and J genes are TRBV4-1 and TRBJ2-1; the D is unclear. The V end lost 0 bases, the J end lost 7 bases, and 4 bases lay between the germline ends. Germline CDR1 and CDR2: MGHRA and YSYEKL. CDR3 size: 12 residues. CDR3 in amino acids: CASSQDPNEQFF. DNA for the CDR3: TGCGCCAGCAGCCAAGATCCTAATGAGCAGTTCTTC.

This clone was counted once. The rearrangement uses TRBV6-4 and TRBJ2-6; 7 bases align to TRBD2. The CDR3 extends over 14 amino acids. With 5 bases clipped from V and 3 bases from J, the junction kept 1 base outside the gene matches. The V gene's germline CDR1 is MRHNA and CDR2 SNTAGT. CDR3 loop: CASSREGGANVLTF. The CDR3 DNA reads TGTGCCAGCAGTAGGGAGGGTGGGGCCAACGTCCTGACTTTC.

The CDR3 DNA is TGTGCCAGCAGCCTTGGGGTCGGGGTAAGCAATCAGCCCCAGCATTTT. It specifies CASSLGVGVSNQPQHF. The rearrangement links TRBV5-6 to TRBJ1-5; D gene ambiguous. The CDR3 runs 16 residues. Germline V CDR1 and CDR2: SGHDT, YYEEEE. Trimming pared 4 bases from V and 1 base from J, leaving 15 bases between.

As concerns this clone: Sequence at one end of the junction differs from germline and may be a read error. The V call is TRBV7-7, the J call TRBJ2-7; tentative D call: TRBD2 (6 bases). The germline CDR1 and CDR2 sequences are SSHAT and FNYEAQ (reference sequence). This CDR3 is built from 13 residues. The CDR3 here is CASSLMRDYEQYF. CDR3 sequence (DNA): TGTGCTAGCAGCTTAATGCGGGACTACGAGCAGTACTTC.

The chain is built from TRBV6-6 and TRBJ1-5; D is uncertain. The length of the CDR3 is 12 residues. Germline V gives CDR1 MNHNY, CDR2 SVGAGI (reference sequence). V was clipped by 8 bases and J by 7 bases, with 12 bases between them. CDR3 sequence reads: CASEKAGQPQHF. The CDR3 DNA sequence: TGTGCCAGCGAAAAGGCCGGCCAGCCCCAGCATTTT.

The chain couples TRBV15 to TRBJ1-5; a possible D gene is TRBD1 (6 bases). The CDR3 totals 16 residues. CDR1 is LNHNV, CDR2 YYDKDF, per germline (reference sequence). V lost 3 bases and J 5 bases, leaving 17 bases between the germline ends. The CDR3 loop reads CATSRGTSGAYQPQHF. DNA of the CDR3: TGTGCCACCAGCAGGGGGACTTCAGGGGCCTATCAGCCCCAGCATTTT.